Following are 21 T cell receptor beta chains from one sample sequenced in a study of blood T cells in healthy people across ages. It was with a sample-barcoded 5' primer and a J-beta primer mix that a second PCR of roughly 7 to 12 cycles was run. TCRdb passed the 5' RACE reads through MiXCR, listing each CDR3 protein once. The data contain over 1,500,000 distinct CDR3 sequences, about 50% of them seen just once; the ten biggest clones take up roughly 2.1%. Material for sequencing was blood. The receptors were gathered from a woman aged 40 to 50 in good health.

The chain couples TRBV13 to TRBJ2-7; possible D gene TRBD1, 8 bases. The J call is doubtful: the DNA matches TRBJ2-5 better. Germline CDR1 and CDR2: PRHDT and FYEKMQ (reference sequence). This CDR3 is built from 14 residues. CDR3 residues: CASSSQDREGTQYF. The CDR3 nucleotides are TGTGCCAGCAGCTCCCAGGACAGGGAGGGGACCCAGTACTTC.

This clonotype was seen more than once but under ten times. This CDR3 reads CASSAGDSHSGANVLTF. CDR3 sequence (DNA): TGCGCCAGCAGCGCTGGGGACAGCCACTCTGGGGCCAACGTCCTGACTTTC. The chain uses TRBV5-1 and TRBJ2-6; TRBD1 aligns across 7 bases. CDR3 length: 17 amino acids. V shed 4 bases, J shed 0 bases, and the junction held 7 bases outside the gene matches. CDR1 and CDR2 from the germline V gene are SGHRS and YFSETQ.

This clonotype has just a few counts. This chain uses TRBV4-1 with TRBJ2-7; D may be TRBD2 (5 bases). Trimming left V 4 bases short and J 5 bases short, with 15 bases between. Germline assignment: CDR1 MGHRA and CDR2 YSYEKL. This CDR3 has 14 amino acids. The CDR3 region has the DNA TGCGCCAGCAGCCCTTGGGAGTCTCCAGACGAGCAGTACTTC. Translation: CASSPWESPDEQYF.

This clonotype was counted a single time. The V and J genes are TRBV7-9 and TRBJ2-1, with 12 bases that match TRBD2. This CDR3 spans 17 amino acids. Germline trimming cut 6 bases from V and 13 bases from J; bases unmatched to any gene: 19. Germline lookup yields CDR1 SEHNR and CDR2 FQNEAQ (reference sequence). CDR3 in DNA: TGTGCCAGCAGTTTTCCTAGCGGGGGGGAAAAACTTGAGACCCAGTTCTTC. Its protein is CASSFPSGGEKLETQFF.

V gene TRBV20-1 combines with J gene TRBJ1-2; TRBD1 aligns across 7 bases. With 7 bases clipped from V and 5 bases from J, the junction kept 13 bases outside the gene matches. The CDR3 is 14 residues long. Germline-derived CDR1 and CDR2 are DFQATT and SNEGSKA (reference sequence). The CDR3 is CSVHAGGATYGYTF. The CDR3 DNA is TGCAGTGTTCACGCAGGGGGAGCGACTTATGGCTACACCTTC.

The rearrangement joins TRBV4-3 to TRBJ2-1; 9 bases are shared with TRBD2. With 3 bases clipped from V and 0 bases from J, the junction kept 6 bases outside the gene matches. The CDR3 contains 17 residues. CDR1 and CDR2 from the germline V gene are LGHNA and YSLEER. The CDR3 DNA follows: TGCGCCAGCAGCCATTTGCGAGCGGGGGGCTCCTACAATGAGCAGTTCTTC. Its protein is CASSHLRAGGSYNEQFF.

This clonotype occurred a few times. The CDR3 sequence: CSAGWTGEETQYF. The CDR3 nucleotides read TGCAGTGCTGGATGGACAGGCGAAGAGACCCAGTACTTC. The chain recombines TRBV20-1 with TRBJ2-5, with TRBD1 matching over 7 bases. Trimming at V came to 5 bases and at J to 3 bases, leaving 6 bases not matched to a gene. Germline values: CDR1 DFQATT, CDR2 SNEGSKA (reference sequence). The CDR3 length is 13 residues.

This clonotype was counted only a few times. V and J are TRBV10-3 and TRBJ2-1; D is uncertain. Germline CDR1 ENHRY, CDR2 SYGVKD. The germline V and J ends were trimmed by 7 bases and 0 bases, with 7 bases remaining between them. The CDR3 is made up of 13 amino acids. The CDR3 region is CAINAVSYNEQFF. In nucleotides, the CDR3 is TGTGCCATCAACGCAGTCTCCTACAATGAGCAGTTCTTC.

This clonotype was seen a single time. The chain uses TRBV20-1 and TRBJ2-5; D tentatively reads TRBD1 or TRBD2 (6 bases each). The CDR3 has 18 residues. The V gene's germline CDR1 is DFQATT and CDR2 SNEGSKA (reference sequence). V dropped 6 bases and J dropped 1 base, with 27 bases sitting between them. CDR3 sequence (DNA): TGCAGTGCATTAGGGGGGAGGTCCCTTGGGGTCTTCCAAGAGACCCAGTACTTC. Amino acid sequence: CSALGGRSLGVFQETQYF.

The rearrangement joins TRBV7-2 to TRBJ2-3, with D possibly being TRBD2 (6 bases). The CDR3 runs 15 residues. The germline V gene has CDR1 SGHTA and CDR2 FQGNSA. The V and J ends lost 2 bases and 2 bases respectively, with 11 bases between them. The CDR3 region has the DNA TGTGCCAGCAGCTTACTGGAGGGCACCACAGATACGCAGTATTTT. It is translated as CASSLLEGTTDTQYF.

The chain is built from TRBV5-1 and TRBJ2-3; 11 bases line up with TRBD2. Trimming took 3 bases from V and 5 from J; bases not matched to a gene: 11. There are 17 residues in the CDR3. Per the germline V gene, CDR1 is SGHRS and CDR2 is YFSETQ. CDR3 coding DNA: TGCGCCAGCAGCTGGATGTCTAGCGGGGGGACCGGAGATACGCAGTATTTT. Its protein is CASSWMSSGGTGDTQYF.

The table lists this clonotype with many counts. The chain uses TRBV4-1 and TRBJ2-7; 11 nucleotides align to TRBD1. CDR1 is MGHRA, CDR2 YSYEKL, per germline. J gave up 0 bases and V 4 bases, and 2 bases lay outside the gene matches. The CDR3 is made up of 15 amino acids. CDR3 DNA: TGCGCCAGCAGCCGAGGGACAGGGGGCTCCTACGAGCAGTACTTC. Amino acids: CASSRGTGGSYEQYF.

A few counts support this clonotype. The chain employs TRBV5-1 and TRBJ2-7; D is unclear. This CDR3 comprises 15 residues. Germline CDR1 reads SGHRS; CDR2 reads YFSETQ. The V end lost 5 bases, the J end lost 2 bases, and 17 bases lay between the germline ends. CDR3 nucleotides: TGCGCCAGCAGTGACCGGTGGCAGCGCCCCTACGAGCAGTACTTC. It encodes CASSDRWQRPYEQYF.

This clonotype was observed many times. The chain combines TRBV20-1 with TRBJ2-7; 7 bases align to TRBD2. Per the germline V gene, CDR1 is DFQATT and CDR2 is SNEGSKA (reference sequence). V was clipped by 6 bases and J by 0 bases; unmatched bases: 11. This CDR3 comprises 15 residues. CDR3 protein: CSANDGLVLSYEQYF. The CDR3 DNA is TGCAGTGCGAACGATGGACTAGTCCTCTCCTACGAGCAGTACTTC.

This sequence joins TRBV18 and TRBJ2-3; D remains unclear. The CDR3 has 16 residues. Germline loops: CDR1 KGHSH, CDR2 LQKENI. V was clipped by 3 bases and J by 1 base, with 14 bases between them. The CDR3 DNA is TGTGCCAGCTCACCTGTAGCTGGACGGGGCACAGATACGCAGTATTTT. It is translated as CASSPVAGRGTDTQYF. Supplemented by reference TRBV18 and TRBJ2-3, the full variable domain reads NAGVMQNPRHLVRRRGQEARLRCSPMKGHSHVYWYRQLPEEGLKFMVYLQKENIIDESGMPKERFSAEFPKEGPSILRIQQVVRGDSAAYFCASSPVAGRGTDTQYFGPGTRLTVL.

The chain couples TRBV15 to TRBJ2-5; D is possibly TRBD2 (6 bases). V shed 4 bases and J shed 1 base, with 16 bases lying between them. Germline V gene sequence: CDR1 LNHNV, CDR2 YYDKDF (reference sequence). This CDR3 spans 16 amino acids. The chain's CDR3 is CATSKPAGSSQETQYF. CDR3 sequence (DNA): TGTGCCACCAGCAAACCCGCGGGGTCTAGCCAAGAGACCCAGTACTTC.

This clonotype appeared a few times. V and J are TRBV5-1 and TRBJ2-4; either TRBD1 or TRBD2 may fit D (5 bases each). With 0 bases removed from V and 0 bases from J, the gap between germline ends came to 13 bases. The germline V gene has CDR1 SGHRS and CDR2 YFSETQ. The CDR3 is made up of 17 amino acids. CDR3 coding DNA: TGCGCCAGCAGCTTGGGAGGGCATGGGGGAGCCAAAAACATTCAGTACTTC. Its protein product is CASSLGGHGGAKNIQYF.

This clonotype was observed at least ten times. The V gene is TRBV6-2 or TRBV6-3, the J gene TRBJ2-5; 8 bases agree with TRBD2. Germline values: CDR1 MNHEY, CDR2 SVGEGT. This CDR3 region has 12 residues. J was trimmed by 4 bases and V by 8 bases; bases with no gene match: 3. The CDR3 spells CASRGGGETQYF. CDR3 nucleotide sequence: TGTGCCAGCCGGGGGGGCGGAGAGACCCAGTACTTC.

The gene calls are TRBV24-1 and TRBJ1-5, with 9 bases matching TRBD1. CDR3 length: 15 residues. Trimming cost V 3 bases and J 4 bases; bases outside gene matches: 3. Germline loops: CDR1 KGHDR, CDR2 SFDVKD. DNA of the CDR3: TGTGCCACCAGTGATCGCGGGACAGGGAATCAGCCCCAGCATTTT. It encodes CATSDRGTGNQPQHF.

This clonotype was counted only a few times. V usage is TRBV27 and J usage is TRBJ2-5; 8 bases line up with TRBD1. This CDR3 comprises 15 residues. In germline, CDR1 is MNHEY, CDR2 SMNVEV (reference sequence). V trimming: 5 bases; J trimming: 1 base; junction bases outside the gene matches: 6. CDR3 protein: CASSPIGQGQETQYF. The DNA for the CDR3 is TGTGCCAGCAGTCCCATAGGACAGGGCCAAGAGACCCAGTACTTC.

The rearrangement links TRBV12-3 or TRBV12-4 to TRBJ1-1; the match to TRBD1 covers 10 bases. Trimming took 6 bases from V and 0 from J; bases not matched to a gene: 7. The CDR3 length is 16 residues. CDR3 region: CASSRQGARMNTEAFF. In DNA form, the CDR3 reads TGTGCCAGCAGCCGACAGGGGGCCCGCATGAACACTGAAGCTTTCTTT.